One sample yielded the 15 T cell receptor beta chains listed below, sequenced in a study of PD-L1 blockade in urothelial cancer. Measured with immunoSEQ multiplex PCR; TCRdb has only the in-frame clones, and not every one. Among about 45,000 clones, roughly nine tenths were seen once, and the ten largest hold less than 8%. Time point: peripheral blood 6 weeks after treatment start. Sequenced material: PBMCs, taken around atezolizumab (anti-PD-L1) treatment. The receptors stem from a man between 65 and 80 years old with urothelial cancer.

The genes are TRBV5-1 and TRBJ2-1; D unresolved. The CDR3 length is 17 residues. Trimming removed 4 bases from V and 3 bases from J, with 20 bases in between. The germline V gene has CDR1 SGHRS and CDR2 YFSETQ. Here the CDR3 reads CASSPSLSSVFYNEQFF. CDR3 sequence (DNA): TGCGCCAGCAGCCCCTCCCTTAGCTCCGTCTTCTACAATGAGCAGTTCTTC.

The chain employs TRBV21-1 and TRBJ1-5. TRBV21-1 corresponds to a pseudogene. CDR3 length equals 18 residues. CDR3 amino acids: CASSNLIVRRRTNQPQHF. The CDR3 nucleotides are TGTGCCAGCAGCAACCTAATAGTGCGACGGAGAACTAATCAGCCCCAGCATTTT.

This clone was seen just once. This chain links TRBV9 with TRBJ2-2, with a weak D call TRBD1 (6 bases). Germline V gives CDR1 SGDLS, CDR2 YYNGEE. The CDR3 loop spans 13 amino acids. V lost 0 bases, J lost 14 bases, and 14 bases lay in between. The DNA of the CDR3 is TGTGCCAGCAGCGTAGGTCCAGGGGCGCATCTGTTTTTT. Its translation: CASSVGPGAHLFF.

J is TRBJ1-5 and V is TRBV10-3; possible D gene TRBD1, 5 bases. Trimming pared 0 bases from V and 9 bases from J, leaving 12 bases between. The CDR3 consists of 14 residues. Germline V CDR1 and CDR2: ENHRY, SYGVKD. The CDR3 region is CAISESGGERPQHF. CDR3 sequence (DNA): TGTGCCATCAGTGAGTCCGGAGGGGAGAGGCCCCAGCATTTT.

V usage is TRBV19 and J usage is TRBJ1-2; 7 bases are shared with TRBD1. Germline CDR1 LNHDA, CDR2 SQIVND (reference sequence). The V segment lost 7 bases and the J segment 3 bases; nucleotides outside the gene matches: 5. This CDR3 has 13 amino acids. The CDR3 sequence is CASNRGEYYGYTF. DNA of the CDR3: TGTGCCAGTAACAGGGGCGAATACTATGGCTACACCTTC.

The chain has TRBV18 and TRBJ1-5, with 9 bases that match TRBD1. The ends lost 5 bases at V and 7 bases at J; junction bases unmatched: 12. The CDR3 totals 16 residues. Germline CDR1 reads KGHSH; CDR2 reads LQKENI. CDR3 bases: TGTGCCAGCTCAACGAGGACAGGGGTCGGAACGCAGCCCCAGCATTTT. It encodes CASSTRTGVGTQPQHF.

The V call is TRBV5-1, the J call TRBJ2-5; 13 bases are a match to TRBD2. In germline, CDR1 is SGHRS, CDR2 YFSETQ. V was clipped by 5 bases and J by 5 bases; unmatched bases: 9. The CDR3 totals 16 residues. The CDR3 bases are TGCGCCAGCAGATCCGGACTAGCGGGAGAGGGGGAGACCCAGTACTTC. Encoded protein: CASRSGLAGEGETQYF.

V usage is TRBV18 and J usage is TRBJ1-2; 8 bases map to TRBD1. V was pared by 2 bases and J by 4 bases, with 9 bases of the junction left unmatched. This CDR3 has 16 residues. In germline, CDR1 is KGHSH, CDR2 LQKENI. The CDR3 sequence is CASSPTGGGRSYGYTF. CDR3 coding DNA: TGTGCCAGCTCACCAACAGGGGGAGGTCGTTCCTATGGCTACACCTTC.

The chain employs TRBV29-1 and TRBJ2-7; the match to TRBD1 covers 11 bases. The CDR3 loop spans 14 amino acids. Germline trimming cut 5 bases from V and 7 bases from J; bases unmatched to any gene: 10. CDR1 SQVTM and CDR2 ANQGSEA come from the germline V gene. The CDR3 loop is CSVQGTGGHWEQYF. DNA for the CDR3: TGCAGCGTTCAAGGGACAGGGGGTCACTGGGAGCAGTACTTC.

The chain has TRBV19 and TRBJ2-7; 8 bases are a match to TRBD1. V shed 5 bases and J 3 bases; nucleotides not matched to a gene: 6. This CDR3 comprises 14 residues. Germline CDR1 and CDR2: LNHDA and SQIVND (reference sequence). The CDR3 nucleotides are TGTGCCAGTAGTGCGACAGGGGCAATCTACGAGCAGTACTTC. It is translated as CASSATGAIYEQYF.

The V gene is TRBV28, the J gene TRBJ1-2, with 8 bases lining up with TRBD1. The V gene end was trimmed by 4 bases and the J gene end by 4 bases; junction bases not matched to a gene: 2. The CDR3 spans 13 residues. Germline CDR1 is MDHEN and CDR2 is SYDVKM. CDR3 DNA sequence: TGTGCCAGCAGTTACCAGGGGGCCTATGGCTACACCTTC. The encoded protein is CASSYQGAYGYTF.

The chain employs TRBV7-6 and TRBJ2-7; 12 bases fit TRBD2. The CDR3 runs 14 residues. J lost 6 bases, V lost 4 bases, and 4 bases had no gene match. Germline assignment: CDR1 SGHVS and CDR2 FNYEAQ. The CDR3 sequence is CASSSLTSGSEQYF. The CDR3 coding sequence is TGTGCCAGCAGCTCCCTGACTAGCGGGAGCGAGCAGTACTTC.

CDR3 amino acids: CASSLGGTGDYGYTF. CDR3 in DNA: TGTGCCAGCAGCTTGGGCGGGACAGGGGACTATGGCTACACCTTC. The V gene is TRBV5-4, the J gene TRBJ1-2; 10 bases are a match to TRBD1. V was pared by 0 bases and J by 3 bases, with 2 bases of the junction left unmatched. The CDR3 runs to 15 residues. Germline V gives CDR1 SGHNT, CDR2 YYREEE (reference sequence). The full variable domain, its missing parts supplied by reference TRBV5-4 and TRBJ1-2, is ETGVTQSPTHLIKTRGQQVTLRCSSQSGHNTVSWYQQALGQGPQFIFQYYREEENGRGNFPPRFSGLQFPNYSSELNVNALELDDSALYLCASSLGGTGDYGYTFGSGTRLTVV.

The table lists this clone with a few counts. The same CDR3 also results from other DNA sequences found in this sample. The V and J genes are TRBV6-1 and TRBJ2-3; 10 bases agree with TRBD2. There are 15 residues in the CDR3. Trimming at V came to 3 bases and at J to 6 bases, leaving 6 bases not matched to a gene. The germline V gene has CDR1 MNHNS and CDR2 SASEGT. CDR3 nucleotide sequence: TGTGCCAGCAGTGAGGCTAGCGGGAGCGGGGATACGCAGTATTTT. Amino acid sequence: CASSEASGSGDTQYF.

The chain carries TRBV30 and TRBJ1-1, with D unclear. This CDR3 has 13 residues. Trimming took 0 bases from V and 2 from J, leaving 7 bases between them. Germline CDR1 is GTSNPN and CDR2 is SVGIG (reference sequence). CDR3 loop: CAWSVTENTEAFF. The CDR3 nucleotides read TGTGCCTGGAGTGTAACAGAAAACACTGAAGCTTTCTTT.